Reported below is one TCR beta chain. This clonotype was counted ten times or more. There is no known antigen for this receptor. Per-nucleotide qualities are absent, and no much larger clonotype sits a single base away. The sequencer listed for this sample is Illumina HiSeq 1500. The public sequencing data were trimmed at Q25 with fastp and processed into clonotypes with MiXCR by TCRdb, which kept only in-frame beta chains. Rows are unified per CDR3 protein, each entry keeping the most common DNA and genes. The sample table lists about 360,000 distinct CDR3 sequences, roughly 20% of them with a count of one. Approximately 8% of the sample goes to the ten largest clones. This specimen comes from a study of T cell repertoires in cytomegalovirus infection (dated by TCRdb to between 2018 and 2021). At the level of the whole study: Donor HLA type was relevant to the analysis, because carriage of CMV infection together with the matching HLA type was indicated by public TCR beta signatures.

General findings and caveats noted by the study authors: In both this cohort and an independent roughly 330-donor cohort, the cumulative frequency of public TCR beta family members distinguished carriers of CMV infection plus the relevant HLA type. The ex vivo response was dominated by HLA-C-restricted CMV-specific TCR beta clonotypes, which also provided the single most frequent clonotype in two of eight donors.

Trimming accounts for 3 bases at V and 7 bases at J, while the number of junction bases matched to no gene is 0. Based on the germline V gene, the CDR1 and CDR2 sequences are SGHTA and FQGNSA. The CDR3 covers 11 residues, taking in both the cysteine and the phenylalanine. The kept DNA is CDR3 alone, 33 bases in frame from the first base. The rearrangement joined TRBV7-2 to TRBJ2-7, with TRBD1 identical over 7 junction bases. The sequence came from a human donor in good health (CMV status not recorded). Some clones in this sample may be carry-over from other donors' samples. Material for sequencing was PBMCs. Read as DNA, the sequence is TGTGCCAGCAGCTTCAGGGGGGAGCAGTACTTC. Its coded protein is CASSFRGEQYF.